Below, 10 T cell receptor beta chains from the same sample are listed, as sequenced in a study of cytomegalovirus exposure and HLA in healthy donors (dated by TCRdb to about 2017). Libraries were prepared through the immunoSEQ multiplex PCR assay. For the multiplex PCR, a mixture combining 60 forward primers for TCR Vbeta segments and 13 reverse primers for TCR Jbeta segments was used. TCRdb limited this immuneACCESS table to in-frame rearrangements with V and J called. A share of clones is missing; checked studies link under half to unresolved V genes, and the rest is unexplained. Within this sample are some 180,000 clones, with around 78% of them counted one time only. Jointly, the top ten make up 1.5% to 2% of the sample. The sequenced sample consisted of PBMCs. The receptors were sampled from a man younger than 45 in good health and CMV-seronegative.

The chain has TRBV19 and TRBJ2-6; D not resolved. This CDR3 is built from 16 residues. V lost 7 bases and J lost 0, with 13 bases in between. The germline gives CDR1 LNHDA, CDR2 SQIVND (reference sequence). The CDR3 loop reads CASKLGASSGANVLTF. CDR3 DNA: TGTGCCAGTAAATTGGGCGCCAGCTCTGGGGCCAACGTCCTGACTTTC.

V is TRBV7-9 and J is TRBJ2-7; D is unclear. The CDR3 is 15 residues long. Germline V lookup: CDR1 SEHNR, CDR2 FQNEAQ (reference sequence). V gave up 2 bases and J gave up 5 bases, with 16 bases separating them. CDR3 nucleotide sequence: TGTGCCAGCAGCTTATGGTCAGGTTCTTTGGACGAGCAGTACTTC. Amino acid sequence: CASSLWSGSLDEQYF.

This rearrangement joins TRBV29-1 to TRBJ1-2; D possibly corresponds to TRBD1 (6 bases). Trimming pared 3 bases from V and 5 bases from J, leaving 10 bases between. Germline lookup yields CDR1 SQVTM and CDR2 ANQGSEA. The CDR3 runs 12 residues. The DNA of the CDR3 is TGCAGCGTTGAGGGGGCAGAGTATGGCTACACCTTC. Its translation is CSVEGAEYGYTF. The complete variable domain, with remaining parts taken from reference TRBV29-1 and TRBJ1-2, reads SAVISQKPSRDICQRGTSLTIQCQVDSQVTMMFWYRQQPGQSLTLIATANQGSEATYESGFVIDKFPISRPNLTFSTLTVSNMSPEDSSIYLCSVEGAEYGYTFGSGTRLTVV.

The chain has TRBV9 and TRBJ2-3; no definite D call. Germline V gives CDR1 SGDLS, CDR2 YYNGEE. This CDR3 is 15 amino acids long. The V gene lost 2 bases and the J gene lost 2 bases, with 12 bases spanning the gap. The CDR3 loop reads CASSVTGSSTDTQYF. CDR3 in DNA: TGTGCCAGCAGCGTCACCGGGTCTTCCACAGATACGCAGTATTTT.

The chain couples TRBV18 to TRBJ2-2; 13 bases align to TRBD2. Germline trimming cut 5 bases from V and 7 bases from J; bases unmatched to any gene: 10. Germline V gene lookup returns CDR1 KGHSH and CDR2 LQKENI. The CDR3 length is 17 residues. The CDR3 spells CASSTYGTSGIGGELFF. CDR3 DNA sequence: TGTGCCAGCTCAACCTACGGGACTAGCGGGATCGGCGGGGAGCTGTTTTTT.

The gene calls are TRBV27 and TRBJ1-4, with 8 bases lining up with TRBD1. Germline trimming cut 3 bases from V and 11 bases from J; bases unmatched to any gene: 5. This CDR3 is built from 13 residues. The germline V gene has CDR1 MNHEY and CDR2 SMNVEV (reference sequence). DNA for the CDR3: TGTGCCAGCAGTTTTGACAGGGGAGGGAAACTGTTTTTT. It is translated as CASSFDRGGKLFF. The complete variable domain, with remaining parts taken from reference TRBV27 and TRBJ1-4, reads EAQVTQNPRYLITVTGKKLTVTCSQNMNHEYMSWYRQDPGLGLRQIYYSMNVEVTDKGDVPEGYKVSRKEKRNFPLILESPSPNQTSLYFCASSFDRGGKLFFGSGTQLSVL.

The chain combines TRBV29-1 with TRBJ1-2, with TRBD1 as a possible D gene (5 bases). Germline values: CDR1 SQVTM, CDR2 ANQGSEA. The V gene lost 5 bases and the J gene lost 5 bases, with 24 bases spanning the gap. The CDR3 has 16 residues. CDR3 sequence (DNA): TGCAGCGTTACCACCACCCTACGACAACGGGGGTATGGCTACACCTTC. Its translation is CSVTTTLRQRGYGYTF. The full variable domain, its missing parts supplied by reference TRBV29-1 and TRBJ1-2, is SAVISQKPSRDICQRGTSLTIQCQVDSQVTMMFWYRQQPGQSLTLIATANQGSEATYESGFVIDKFPISRPNLTFSTLTVSNMSPEDSSIYLCSVTTTLRQRGYGYTFGSGTRLTVV.

The chain joins TRBV7-9 to TRBJ1-1; the D is unclear. The length of the CDR3 is 13 residues. CDR1 and CDR2 from the germline V gene are SEHNR and FQNEAQ (reference sequence). Trimming took 5 bases from V and 6 from J, leaving 13 bases between them. The CDR3 protein is CASSDAGRSEAFF. The CDR3 DNA reads as TGTGCCAGCAGCGACGCTGGGAGATCTGAAGCTTTCTTT. Full variable domain (remainder filled in from reference TRBV7-9 and TRBJ1-1): DTGVSQNPRHKITKRGQNVTFRCDPISEHNRLYWYRQTLGQGPEFLTYFQNEAQLEKSRLLSDRFSAERPKGSFSTLEIQRTEQGDSAMYLCASSDAGRSEAFFGQGTRLTVV.

In this sample, this clone turned up a few times. The chain employs TRBV5-1 and TRBJ2-1, with 15 bases lining up with TRBD2. The CDR3 runs to 16 residues. CDR1 SGHRS and CDR2 YFSETQ come from the germline V gene. V shed 3 bases, J shed 9 bases, and the junction held 7 bases outside the gene matches. The CDR3 sequence: CASSSIGTSGGTEQFF. The CDR3, as DNA: TGCGCCAGCAGCTCGATTGGGACTAGCGGGGGGACTGAGCAGTTCTTC.

The rearrangement links TRBV10-3 to TRBJ2-1, with TRBD2 matching 12 bases. Germline values: CDR1 ENHRY, CDR2 SYGVKD. With 2 bases clipped from V and 7 bases from J, the junction kept 6 bases outside the gene matches. The CDR3 runs to 16 residues. This CDR3 reads CAISEASGRGGNEQFF. In DNA form, the CDR3 reads TGTGCCATCAGTGAGGCTAGCGGGAGGGGTGGGAATGAGCAGTTCTTC.